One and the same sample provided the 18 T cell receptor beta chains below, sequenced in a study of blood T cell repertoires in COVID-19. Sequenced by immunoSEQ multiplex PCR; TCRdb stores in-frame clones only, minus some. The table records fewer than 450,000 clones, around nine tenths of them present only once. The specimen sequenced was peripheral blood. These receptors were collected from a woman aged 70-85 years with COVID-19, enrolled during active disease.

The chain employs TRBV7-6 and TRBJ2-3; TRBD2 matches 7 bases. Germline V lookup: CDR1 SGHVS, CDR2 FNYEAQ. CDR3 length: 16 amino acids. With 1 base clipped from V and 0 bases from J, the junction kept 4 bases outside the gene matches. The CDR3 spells CASSLEAGFSTDTQYF. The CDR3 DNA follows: TGTGCCAGCAGCTTAGAAGCGGGGTTTAGCACAGATACGCAGTATTTT.

The CDR3 nucleotides read TGTGCCAGCAGTTTGACAGGGCCCCTAGCCAAAAACATTCAGTACTTC. Translating gives CASSLTGPLAKNIQYF. This rearrangement joins TRBV28 to TRBJ2-4, with 7 bases identical to TRBD1. This CDR3 is built from 16 residues. Germline V gene sequence: CDR1 MDHEN, CDR2 SYDVKM. V was pared by 3 bases and J by 0 bases, with 5 bases of the junction left unmatched.

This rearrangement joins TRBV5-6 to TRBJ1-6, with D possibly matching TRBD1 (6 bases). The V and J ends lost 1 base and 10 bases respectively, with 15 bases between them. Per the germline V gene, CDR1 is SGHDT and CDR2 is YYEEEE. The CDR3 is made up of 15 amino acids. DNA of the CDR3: TGTGCCAGCAGCTTGCGGACAGCGGATCGGTCACCCCTCCACTTT. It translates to CASSLRTADRSPLHF.

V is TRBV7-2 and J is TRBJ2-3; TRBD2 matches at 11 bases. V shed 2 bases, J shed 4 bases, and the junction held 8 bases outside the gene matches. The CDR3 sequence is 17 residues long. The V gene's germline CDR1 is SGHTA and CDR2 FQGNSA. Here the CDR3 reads CASSLLPISGGADTQYF. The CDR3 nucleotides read TGTGCCAGCAGCTTACTCCCGATTAGCGGGGGGGCAGATACGCAGTATTTT.

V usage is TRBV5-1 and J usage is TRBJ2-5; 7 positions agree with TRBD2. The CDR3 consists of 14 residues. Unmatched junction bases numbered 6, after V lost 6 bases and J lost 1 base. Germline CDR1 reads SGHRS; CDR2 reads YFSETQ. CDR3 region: CASKWGGTQETQYF. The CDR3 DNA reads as TGCGCCAGCAAGTGGGGGGGGACCCAAGAGACCCAGTACTTC.

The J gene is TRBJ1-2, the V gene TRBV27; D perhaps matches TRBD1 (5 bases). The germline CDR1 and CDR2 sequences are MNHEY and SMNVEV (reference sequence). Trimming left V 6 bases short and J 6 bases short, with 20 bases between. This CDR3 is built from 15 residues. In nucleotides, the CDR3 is TGTGCCAGCAGCCTGGGGGGGGTTTTGCGTCATGGCTACACCTTC. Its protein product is CASSLGGVLRHGYTF.

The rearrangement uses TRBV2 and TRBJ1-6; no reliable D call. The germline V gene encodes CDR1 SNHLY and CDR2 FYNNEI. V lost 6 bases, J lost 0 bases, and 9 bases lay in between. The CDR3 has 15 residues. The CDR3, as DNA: TGTGCCAGCAGCTTGACTAGCTCCTATAATTCACCCCTCCACTTT. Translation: CASSLTSSYNSPLHF.

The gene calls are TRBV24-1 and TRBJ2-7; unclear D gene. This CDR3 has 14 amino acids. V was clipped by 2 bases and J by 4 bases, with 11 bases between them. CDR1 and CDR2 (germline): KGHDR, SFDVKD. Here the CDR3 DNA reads TGTGCCACCAGTGATTGGGCAGACCCGTACGAGCAGTACTTC. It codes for CATSDWADPYEQYF.

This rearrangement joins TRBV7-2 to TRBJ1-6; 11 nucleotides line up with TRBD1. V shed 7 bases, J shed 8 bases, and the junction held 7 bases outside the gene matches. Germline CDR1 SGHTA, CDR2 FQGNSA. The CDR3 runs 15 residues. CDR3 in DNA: TGTGCCAGCATTCCCAGGACAGGGGGCGATTCACCCCTCCACTTT. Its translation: CASIPRTGGDSPLHF.

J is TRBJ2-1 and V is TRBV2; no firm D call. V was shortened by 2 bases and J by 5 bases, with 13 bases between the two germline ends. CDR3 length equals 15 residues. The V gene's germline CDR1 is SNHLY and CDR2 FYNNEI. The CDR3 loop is CASSEFVNFDNEQFF. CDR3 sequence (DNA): TGTGCCAGCAGTGAATTTGTCAACTTCGACAATGAGCAGTTCTTC.

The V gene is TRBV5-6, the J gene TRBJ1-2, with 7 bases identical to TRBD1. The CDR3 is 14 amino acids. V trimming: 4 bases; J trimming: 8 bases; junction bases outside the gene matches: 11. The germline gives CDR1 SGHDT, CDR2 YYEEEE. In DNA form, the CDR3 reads TGTGCCAGCAGCCCCCAGGCAGGGGGTAGGGGCTACACCTTC. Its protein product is CASSPQAGGRGYTF. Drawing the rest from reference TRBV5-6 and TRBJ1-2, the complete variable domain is DAGVTQSPTHLIKTRGQQVTLRCSPKSGHDTVSWYQQALGQGPQFIFQYYEEEERQRGNFPDRFSGHQFPNYSSELNVNALLLGDSALYLCASSPQAGGRGYTFGSGTRLTVV.

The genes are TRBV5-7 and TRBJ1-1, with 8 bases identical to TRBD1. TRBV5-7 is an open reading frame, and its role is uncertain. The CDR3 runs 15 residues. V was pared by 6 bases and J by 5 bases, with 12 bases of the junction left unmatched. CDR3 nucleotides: TGTGCCAGCAAGCACCGCCCAGGGGGCAGAACTGAAGCTTTCTTT. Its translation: CASKHRPGGRTEAFF.

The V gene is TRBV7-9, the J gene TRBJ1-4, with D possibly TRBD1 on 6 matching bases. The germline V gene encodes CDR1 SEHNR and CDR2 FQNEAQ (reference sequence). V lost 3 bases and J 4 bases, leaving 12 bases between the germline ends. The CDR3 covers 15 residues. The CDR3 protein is CASSLATGYNEKLFF. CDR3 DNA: TGTGCCAGCAGCTTGGCTACAGGGTATAATGAAAAACTGTTTTTT.

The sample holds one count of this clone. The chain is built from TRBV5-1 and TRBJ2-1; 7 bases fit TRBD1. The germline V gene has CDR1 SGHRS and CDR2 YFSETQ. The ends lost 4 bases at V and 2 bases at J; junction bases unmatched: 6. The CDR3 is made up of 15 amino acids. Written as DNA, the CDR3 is TGCGCCAGCAGCCAGAGACAGGGAGCCTACAATGAGCAGTTCTTC. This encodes CASSQRQGAYNEQFF.

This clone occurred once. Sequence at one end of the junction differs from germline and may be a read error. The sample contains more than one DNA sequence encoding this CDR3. The CDR3 protein is CAISAQGNYGYTF. In nucleotides, the CDR3 is TGTGCCATCAGTGCCCAGGGTAACTACGGCTACACCTTC. This chain uses TRBV10-3 with TRBJ1-2, with D possibly TRBD1 on 5 matching bases. Germline CDR1 is ENHRY and CDR2 is SYGVKD. The CDR3 length is 13 residues.

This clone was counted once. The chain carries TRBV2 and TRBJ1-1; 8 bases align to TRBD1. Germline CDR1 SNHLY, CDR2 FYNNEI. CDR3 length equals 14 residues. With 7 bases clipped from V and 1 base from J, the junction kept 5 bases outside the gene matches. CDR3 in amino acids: CASMRTGWNTEAFF. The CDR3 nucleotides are TGTGCCAGCATGCGGACAGGGTGGAACACTGAAGCTTTCTTT.

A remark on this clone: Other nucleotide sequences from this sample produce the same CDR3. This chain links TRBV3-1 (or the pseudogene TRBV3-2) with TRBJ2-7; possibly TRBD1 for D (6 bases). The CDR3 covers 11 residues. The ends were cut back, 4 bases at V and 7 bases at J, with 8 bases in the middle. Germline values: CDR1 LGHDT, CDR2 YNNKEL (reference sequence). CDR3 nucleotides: TGTGCCAGCAGCCTCAGGGGAGAGCAGTACTTC. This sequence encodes CASSLRGEQYF.

CDR3 amino acids: CASRSGETQYF. For the CDR3, the DNA is TGTGCCAGCAGGTCGGGAGAGACCCAGTACTTC. V gene TRBV12-3 or TRBV12-4 combines with J gene TRBJ2-5; no clear D. Trimming removed 6 bases from V and 4 bases from J, with 6 bases in between. This CDR3 has 11 residues.